A single sample gave rise to the 3 T cell receptor beta chains below, sequenced in a study of blood T cell repertoires in COVID-19. Measured with immunoSEQ multiplex PCR; TCRdb has only the in-frame clones, and not every one. Among approximately 200,000 clones listed, approximately 91% were seen once. The sequenced material came from peripheral blood. The source of these receptors is a man younger than 45 with acute or convalescent COVID-19.

This chain uses TRBV7-2 with TRBJ1-2, with TRBD1 as a possible D gene (5 bases). Germline CDR1 is SGHTA and CDR2 is FQGNSA. The CDR3 is 16 residues long. V lost 2 bases, J lost 0 bases, and 13 bases lay in between. In DNA, the CDR3 is TGTGCCAGCAGCTTATACCCAGGGATAGCTAACTATGGCTACACCTTC. Translated: CASSLYPGIANYGYTF.

This clone showed up just once. J is TRBJ2-1 and V is TRBV5-1; 7 nucleotides agree with TRBD1. CDR1 is SGHRS, CDR2 YFSETQ, per germline. V gave up 4 bases and J gave up 0 bases; unmatched junction bases: 1. The CDR3 totals 14 residues. The chain's CDR3 is CASSRDSSYNEQFF. The CDR3 DNA reads as TGCGCCAGCAGCCGGGACAGCTCCTACAATGAGCAGTTCTTC.

The chain joins TRBV27 to TRBJ2-1, with D possibly matching TRBD2 (5 bases). Trimming took 6 bases from V and 7 from J, leaving 7 bases between them. The CDR3 extends over 11 amino acids. Germline lookup yields CDR1 MNHEY and CDR2 SMNVEV (reference sequence). CDR3 amino acids: CASSPGNEQFF. The CDR3 DNA sequence: TGTGCCAGCAGCCCGGGGAATGAGCAGTTCTTC.